The 27 T cell receptor beta chains in this list originate from one sample, sequenced in a study of blood T cell repertoires in COVID-19. Some clones are missing from TCRdb's copy, which holds only in-frame ones; the method was immunoSEQ multiplex PCR. Among 25,000 to 35,000 clones listed, roughly 87% were seen once. The sample comprised peripheral blood. Receptors were obtained from a man in his fifties or sixties with active COVID-19.

The rearrangement joins TRBV10-1 to TRBJ2-3; TRBD2 aligns across 7 bases. CDR1 WNHNN and CDR2 SYGVQD come from the germline V gene (reference sequence). There are 13 residues in the CDR3. The V and J ends lost 5 bases and 5 bases, in that order; junction bases with no gene match: 4. In DNA form, the CDR3 reads TGCGCCAGCAGTTCGGGGGGAAAAGATACGCAGTATTTT. Protein sequence: CASSSGGKDTQYF.

This clone was seen more than once but under ten times. The V call is TRBV3-1 (or the pseudogene TRBV3-2), the J call TRBJ2-3; D perhaps matches TRBD1 (7 bases). The germline V and J ends were trimmed by 3 bases and 5 bases, with 12 bases remaining between them. The CDR3 extends over 14 amino acids. The germline gives CDR1 LGHDT, CDR2 YNNKEL (reference sequence). CDR3 residues: CASSHLRDRDTQYF. CDR3 sequence (DNA): TGTGCCAGCAGCCATCTGCGGGACAGAGATACGCAGTATTTT.

The chain carries TRBV9 and TRBJ2-5; 9 positions match TRBD2. This CDR3 comprises 15 residues. J lost 5 bases, V lost 3 bases, and 8 bases had no gene match. Germline V gene lookup returns CDR1 SGDLS and CDR2 YYNGEE. CDR3: CASSAHLAGSETQYF. CDR3 coding DNA: TGTGCCAGCAGCGCCCATCTAGCGGGAAGTGAGACCCAGTACTTC.

The V gene is TRBV5-1, the J gene TRBJ2-3; D unclear. Trimming took 0 bases from V and 4 from J, leaving 9 bases between them. The CDR3 runs to 14 residues. CDR1 is SGHRS and CDR2 is YFSETQ in the germline V gene. CDR3 nucleotides: TGCGCCAGCAGCTTGGCGTTGGGCGCAGATACGCAGTATTTT. Translation: CASSLALGADTQYF.

The gene calls are TRBV5-1 and TRBJ2-5, with 9 bases lining up with TRBD1. This CDR3 is built from 14 residues. J was trimmed by 5 bases and V by 0 bases; bases with no gene match: 2. Germline CDR1 SGHRS, CDR2 YFSETQ. This CDR3 reads CASSLGDRAETQYF. CDR3 nucleotide sequence: TGCGCCAGCAGCTTGGGGGACAGGGCTGAGACCCAGTACTTC.

The chain uses TRBV25-1 and TRBJ1-1; 9 nucleotides match TRBD1. With V trimmed by 5 bases and J by 5 bases, 9 bases remained unmatched. There are 15 residues in the CDR3. Germline CDR1 MGHDK, CDR2 SYGVNS. DNA for the CDR3: TGTGCCAGCAGTCTGCCCTCACAGGGGGCGACTGAAGCTTTCTTT. Encoded protein: CASSLPSQGATEAFF.

This chain connects TRBV18 to TRBJ2-7; 8 nucleotides match TRBD2. The CDR3 consists of 14 residues. The trim removed 6 bases at V and 3 bases at J, leaving 7 bases unmatched. The germline gives CDR1 KGHSH, CDR2 LQKENI. The CDR3 DNA reads TGTGCCAGCTCTATAGCGGGGCGGGTCTACGAGCAGTACTTC. Its protein is CASSIAGRVYEQYF.

The V gene is TRBV4-2, the J gene TRBJ2-7; weak D call: TRBD2 (7 bases). The CDR3 runs 17 residues. The germline CDR1 and CDR2 sequences are LGHNA and YNFKEQ. The V gene lost 0 bases and the J gene lost 4 bases, with 19 bases spanning the gap. The CDR3 sequence is CASSQEYTGGLSYEQYF. For the CDR3, the DNA is TGTGCCAGCAGCCAAGAGTATACGGGGGGCTTGTCGTACGAGCAGTACTTC.

The gene calls are TRBV12-3 or TRBV12-4 and TRBJ1-2; TRBD1 is a possible D gene (6 bases). The CDR3 sequence is 13 residues long. Trimming left V 7 bases short and J 4 bases short, with 13 bases between. The CDR3 DNA reads as TGTGCCAGCACCACAGGACAGTTCTATGGCTACACCTTC. This encodes CASTTGQFYGYTF.

The rearrangement uses TRBV2 and TRBJ2-7, with a possible D match to TRBD2 (7 bases). In germline, CDR1 is SNHLY, CDR2 FYNNEI. V lost 7 bases and J 1 base, leaving 11 bases between the germline ends. This CDR3 is built from 13 residues. CDR3 in amino acids: CASIRGASYEQYF. The CDR3 DNA follows: TGTGCCAGCATACGGGGGGCATCCTACGAGCAGTACTTC.

This rearrangement joins TRBV6-5 to TRBJ1-5, with 11 positions matching TRBD1. The CDR3 runs to 15 residues. The trim removed 7 bases at V and 6 bases at J, leaving 8 bases unmatched. Per germline, CDR1 MNHEY and CDR2 SVGAGI. The CDR3 loop reads CASNAGTGGTQPQHF. Written as DNA, the CDR3 is TGTGCCAGCAACGCCGGGACAGGGGGGACTCAGCCCCAGCATTTT.

The V call is TRBV6-2 or TRBV6-3, the J call TRBJ1-5; a weak D match, TRBD1 (6 bases). The CDR3 has 16 amino acids. Trimming cost V 5 bases and J 1 base, with 15 bases left between them. Germline CDR1 MNHEY, CDR2 SVGEGT. The CDR3, as DNA: TGTGCCAGCAGTCCCGCACAGGGTTGGAGCAATCAGCCCCAGCATTTT. Translating it yields CASSPAQGWSNQPQHF.

This rearrangement joins TRBV21-1 to TRBJ2-7; the table's D call TRBD1 went unverified against the DNA. TRBV21-1 is assigned pseudogene status. This CDR3 has 15 residues. This chain's CDR3 is CASSSGQGENYEQYF. The CDR3 DNA reads TGTGCCAGCAGCTCGGGACAGGGGGAGAACTACGAGCAGTACTTC.

The CDR3 reads CASIAGTRGGGQFF. In DNA, the CDR3 is TGCGCCAGCATCGCCGGGACTAGAGGGGGTGGGCAGTTCTTC. This chain links TRBV10-2 with TRBJ2-1; 8 nucleotides agree with TRBD2. Looked up from germline, CDR1 is WSHSY and CDR2 is SAAADI. With 7 bases clipped from V and 12 bases from J, the junction kept 14 bases outside the gene matches. This CDR3 spans 14 amino acids.

The genes are TRBV9 and TRBJ2-2, with D perhaps matching TRBD1 (6 bases). The V end was cut by 4 bases, the J end by 2 bases, with 12 bases between. Germline V gene lookup returns CDR1 SGDLS and CDR2 YYNGEE. CDR3 length: 15 amino acids. The CDR3 protein is CASSPQTGNTGELFF. In DNA, the CDR3 is TGTGCCAGCAGCCCCCAGACAGGCAACACCGGGGAGCTGTTTTTT.

In its sample, this clone was seen a few times. The chain couples TRBV6-6 to TRBJ1-5; D perhaps matches TRBD1 (5 bases). Germline assignment: CDR1 MNHNY and CDR2 SVGAGI (reference sequence). The CDR3 runs to 15 residues. Between the trimmed V and J ends, which lost 6 bases and 0 bases, there was a span of 12 bases. Written as DNA, the CDR3 is TGTGCCAGCAGAACCCAACAGGATAGCAATCAGCCCCAGCATTTT. Translation gives CASRTQQDSNQPQHF.

This chain joins TRBV21-1 and TRBJ1-3. TRBV21-1 has pseudogene status. The CDR3 is made up of 15 amino acids. As DNA, the CDR3 is TGTGCCAGCAGCAAAGGTGGACGGAGGGAGAGCACCATATATTTT. Its translation is CASSKGGRRESTIYF.

This chain connects TRBV7-2 to TRBJ2-7; D might be TRBD2 (6 bases). Germline CDR1 reads SGHTA; CDR2 reads FQGNSA. V was trimmed by 5 bases and J by 5 bases, leaving 19 bases between them. CDR3 length: 15 residues. CDR3 nucleotide sequence: TGTGCCAGCAGCCTCTACTCTGGGGGGAAGGACGAGCAGTACTTC. Amino acid sequence: CASSLYSGGKDEQYF.

V gene TRBV28 combines with J gene TRBJ1-3, with TRBD1 identical over 7 bases. This CDR3 region has 19 residues. Trimming removed 6 bases from V and 1 base from J; junction bases left unmatched: 18. In germline, CDR1 is MDHEN, CDR2 SYDVKM. CDR3 sequence reads: CASSRRQGAILWSGNTIYF. The CDR3 DNA follows: TGTGCCAGCAGCCGACGACAGGGCGCTATACTCTGGTCTGGAAACACCATATATTTT.

The gene calls are TRBV10-1 and TRBJ2-3; D call uncertain. V lost 2 bases and J 1 base, leaving 4 bases between the germline ends. The CDR3 extends over 13 amino acids. CDR1 WNHNN and CDR2 SYGVQD come from the germline V gene (reference sequence). CDR3 in amino acids: CASSEHRTDTQYF. Written as DNA, the CDR3 is TGCGCCAGCAGTGAGCATCGCACAGATACGCAGTATTTT.

The V call is TRBV5-4, the J call TRBJ1-1, with TRBD1 matching over 7 bases. The CDR3 runs to 15 residues. V shed 0 bases, J shed 2 bases, and the junction held 4 bases outside the gene matches. Germline CDR1 and CDR2: SGHNT and YYREEE (reference sequence). CDR3 sequence reads: CASSLVDRANTEAFF. The CDR3 DNA sequence: TGTGCCAGCAGCTTGGTTGACAGGGCTAACACTGAAGCTTTCTTT.

CDR3 nucleotide sequence: TGTGCCAGCAGCTTAGACTTCGGCAGGGGAGCTGAAGCTTTCTTT. Amino acid sequence: CASSLDFGRGAEAFF. This chain links TRBV13 with TRBJ1-1; a possible D gene is TRBD1 (6 bases). CDR1 and CDR2 (germline): PRHDT, FYEKMQ (reference sequence). The CDR3 length is 15 residues. V lost 1 base and J 6 bases, leaving 15 bases between the germline ends.

The chain links TRBV5-1 to TRBJ2-7, with 7 bases aligning to TRBD1. V shed 0 bases, J shed 4 bases, and the junction held 4 bases outside the gene matches. This CDR3 has 14 residues. In germline, CDR1 is SGHRS, CDR2 YFSETQ. CDR3 loop: CASSLDRGEYEQYF. DNA of the CDR3: TGCGCCAGCAGCTTGGACAGGGGCGAATACGAGCAGTACTTC.

This chain joins TRBV19 and TRBJ1-2; possible D gene TRBD1, 6 bases. This CDR3 region has 11 residues. Germline V gives CDR1 LNHDA, CDR2 SQIVND (reference sequence). Deletions cut 4 bases from V and 8 bases from J, with 8 bases between. For the CDR3, the DNA is TGTGCCAGTAGTACGGGACAAGGCTACACCTTC. Translated, it gives CASSTGQGYTF.

This rearrangement joins TRBV27 to TRBJ2-2; 11 nucleotides match TRBD1. The V segment lost 3 bases and the J segment 5 bases; nucleotides outside the gene matches: 5. CDR3 length equals 16 residues. Germline CDR1 MNHEY, CDR2 SMNVEV (reference sequence). CDR3 protein: CASSLGTGGKTGELFF. The CDR3 nucleotides read TGTGCCAGCAGTTTGGGGACAGGGGGTAAAACCGGGGAGCTGTTTTTT.

The V gene is TRBV6-5, the J gene TRBJ1-1; 9 bases are shared with TRBD1. Germline CDR1 and CDR2: MNHEY and SVGAGI. V lost 5 bases to trimming and J lost 6 bases; unmatched junction nucleotides: 10. The CDR3 covers 15 residues. The CDR3 sequence: CASSRGPDRGPEAFF. CDR3 in DNA: TGTGCCAGCAGTCGGGGCCCGGACAGGGGACCTGAAGCTTTCTTT.

The V and J genes are TRBV6-2 or TRBV6-3 and TRBJ2-5; D is unresolved. The CDR3 is made up of 13 amino acids. Per germline, CDR1 MNHEY and CDR2 SVGEGT. The V gene lost 6 bases and the J gene lost 1 base, with 9 bases spanning the gap. As DNA, the CDR3 is TGTGCCAGCAGCCCAGAGATCCAAGAGACCCAGTACTTC. This sequence encodes CASSPEIQETQYF.